This T cell receptor (beta chain) appears in the sequencing data of a study of T-cell memory formation after mild COVID-19. The overall study: Each donor largely had its own TCR clusters.

There are 15 residues in the CDR3. V lost 3 bases, J lost 3 bases, and 3 bases stayed unmatched. The germline gives CDR1 SGHRS, CDR2 YFSETQ. TCRdb passed the 5' RACE reads through MiXCR, listing each CDR3 protein once. The data contain some 69,000 distinct CDR3 sequences, 16% of them singletons. Many counts were recorded for this clonotype. Sequenced input: PBMCs or a T cell subset sorted from them (not recorded which). The sequence was collected from an adult woman who had mild COVID-19 (a few samples of this study predate the infection). Cell type and time point are not known. This rearrangement joins TRBV5-1 to TRBJ2-3, with 11 bases lining up with TRBD1. CDR3 bases: TGCGCCAGCAGCTACGGGGACAGGGGGACAGATACGCAGTATTTT. The encoded protein is CASSYGDRGTDTQYF.